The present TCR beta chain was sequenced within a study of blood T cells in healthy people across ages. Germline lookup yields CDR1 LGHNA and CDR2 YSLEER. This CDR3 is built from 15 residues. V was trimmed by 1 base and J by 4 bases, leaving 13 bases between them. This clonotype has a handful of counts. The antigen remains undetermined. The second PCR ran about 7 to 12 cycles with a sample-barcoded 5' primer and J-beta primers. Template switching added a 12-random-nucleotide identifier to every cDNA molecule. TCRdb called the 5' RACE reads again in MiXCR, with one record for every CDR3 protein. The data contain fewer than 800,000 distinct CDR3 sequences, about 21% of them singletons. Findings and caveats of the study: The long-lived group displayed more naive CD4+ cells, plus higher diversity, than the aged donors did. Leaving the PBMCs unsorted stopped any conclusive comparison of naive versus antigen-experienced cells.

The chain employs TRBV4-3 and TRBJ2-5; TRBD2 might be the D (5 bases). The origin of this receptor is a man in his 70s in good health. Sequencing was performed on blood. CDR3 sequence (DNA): TGCGCCAGCAGCCAAGGATATGAGGAGGCAGAGACCCAGTACTTC. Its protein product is CASSQGYEEAETQYF.